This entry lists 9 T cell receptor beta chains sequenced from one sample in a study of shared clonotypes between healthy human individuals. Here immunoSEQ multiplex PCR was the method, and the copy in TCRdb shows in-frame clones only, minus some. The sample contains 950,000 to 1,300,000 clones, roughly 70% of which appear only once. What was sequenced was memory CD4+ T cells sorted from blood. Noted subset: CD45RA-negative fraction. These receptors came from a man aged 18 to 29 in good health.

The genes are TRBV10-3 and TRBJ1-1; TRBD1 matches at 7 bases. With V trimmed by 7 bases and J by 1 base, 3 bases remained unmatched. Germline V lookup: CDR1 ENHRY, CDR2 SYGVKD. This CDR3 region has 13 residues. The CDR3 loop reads CAINPGGNTEAFF. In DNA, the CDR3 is TGTGCCATCAATCCAGGGGGGAACACTGAAGCTTTCTTT.

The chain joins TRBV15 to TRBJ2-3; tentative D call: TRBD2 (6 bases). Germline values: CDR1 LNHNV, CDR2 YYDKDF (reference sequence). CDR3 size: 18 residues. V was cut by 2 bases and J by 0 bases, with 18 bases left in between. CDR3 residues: CATSRPLGGASSTDTQYF. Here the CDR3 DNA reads TGTGCCACCAGCAGACCCTTGGGCGGGGCCTCTAGCACAGATACGCAGTATTTT.

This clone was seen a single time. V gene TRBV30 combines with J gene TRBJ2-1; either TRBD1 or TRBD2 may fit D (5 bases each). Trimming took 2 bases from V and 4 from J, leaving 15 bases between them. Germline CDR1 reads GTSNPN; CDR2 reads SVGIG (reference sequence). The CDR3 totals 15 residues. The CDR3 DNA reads TGTGCCTGGAGTCTACCGGGACCTTCTTACAATGAGCAGTTCTTC. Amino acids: CAWSLPGPSYNEQFF.

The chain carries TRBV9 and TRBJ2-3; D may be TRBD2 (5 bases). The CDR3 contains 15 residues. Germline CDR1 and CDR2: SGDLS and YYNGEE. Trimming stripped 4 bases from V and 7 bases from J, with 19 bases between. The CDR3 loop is CASSFLGAGDYTQYF. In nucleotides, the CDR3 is TGTGCCAGCAGCTTTTTGGGAGCTGGGGATTATACGCAGTATTTT.

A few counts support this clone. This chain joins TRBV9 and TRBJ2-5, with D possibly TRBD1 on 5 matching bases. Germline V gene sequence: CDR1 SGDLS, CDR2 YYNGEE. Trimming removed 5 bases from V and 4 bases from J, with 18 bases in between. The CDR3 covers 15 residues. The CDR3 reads CASSSRQGNGETQYF. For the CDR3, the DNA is TGTGCCAGCAGTTCCCGTCAGGGTAACGGAGAGACCCAGTACTTC.

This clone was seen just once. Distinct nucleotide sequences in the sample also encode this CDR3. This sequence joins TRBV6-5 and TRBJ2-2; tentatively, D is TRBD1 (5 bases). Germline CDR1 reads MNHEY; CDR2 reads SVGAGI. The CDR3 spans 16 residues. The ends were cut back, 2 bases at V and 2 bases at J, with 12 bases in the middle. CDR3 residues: CASSYQTGTNTGELFF. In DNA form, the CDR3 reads TGTGCCAGCAGTTACCAAACAGGAACAAACACCGGGGAGCTGTTTTTT.

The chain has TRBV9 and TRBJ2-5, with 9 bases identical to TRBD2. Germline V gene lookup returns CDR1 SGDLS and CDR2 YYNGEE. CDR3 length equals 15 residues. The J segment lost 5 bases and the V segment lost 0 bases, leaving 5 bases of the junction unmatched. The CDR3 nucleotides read TGTGCCAGCAGCGTAGGCACAGGACTAGCGGAGACCCAGTACTTC. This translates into CASSVGTGLAETQYF. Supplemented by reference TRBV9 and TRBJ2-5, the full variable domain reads DSGVTQTPKHLITATGQRVTLRCSPRSGDLSVYWYQQSLDQGLQFLIQYYNGEERAKGNILERFSAQQFPDLHSELNLSSLELGDSALYFCASSVGTGLAETQYFGPGTRLLVL.

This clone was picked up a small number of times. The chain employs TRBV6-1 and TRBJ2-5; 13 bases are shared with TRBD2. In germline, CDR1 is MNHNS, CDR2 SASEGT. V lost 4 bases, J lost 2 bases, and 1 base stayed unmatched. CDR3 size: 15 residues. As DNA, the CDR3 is TGTGCCAGCAGTGTGGGACTAGCGGGGCAAGAGACCCAGTACTTC. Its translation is CASSVGLAGQETQYF.

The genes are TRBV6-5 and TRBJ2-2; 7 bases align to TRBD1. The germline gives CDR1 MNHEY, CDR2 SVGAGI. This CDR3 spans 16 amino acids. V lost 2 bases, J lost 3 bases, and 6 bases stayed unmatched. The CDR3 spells CASSYRRTGYTGELFF. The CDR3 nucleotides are TGTGCCAGCAGTTACCGCCGGACAGGATACACCGGGGAGCTGTTTTTT.